The present T cell receptor beta chain was sequenced within a study of blood T cell repertoires in COVID-19. Study as a whole: Samples taken during acute and convalescent COVID-19 were collected in the United States, Italy and Spain.

Assay used: immunoSEQ multiplex PCR; TCRdb lists only in-frame clones, some missing. The sample gives some 300,000 clones, 86% of which show up once; around 13% is in the top ten. This CDR3 contains 14 residues. The germline V gene has CDR1 SGHRS and CDR2 YFSETQ. J gave up 7 bases and V 8 bases, and 12 bases lay outside the gene matches. Sequencing used peripheral blood. This chain connects TRBV5-1 to TRBJ1-2, with 9 bases matching TRBD1. This TCR was recovered from a woman aged 70-85 years with COVID-19, enrolled during active disease. The CDR3 protein is CASDSGQGFGGYTF. The CDR3 coding sequence is TGCGCCAGTGACTCAGGACAGGGGTTCGGTGGCTACACCTTC.